This TCR beta chain was documented in a study of OX40 agonist ivuxolimab in advanced cancers. Overall study context: Ivuxolimab was delivered to patients intravenously every 2 weeks at doses spanning 0.01 to 10 mg/kg. Study-wide results and caveats: The investigators did not determine what antigen specificity the expanded peripheral T cells had.

To note about this clone: The antigen is undetermined.

Sequencing was performed with immunoSEQ multiplex PCR; in TCRdb, only in-frame clones are kept and a portion is missing. The sample lists under 40,000 clones, 81% seen once, with over 1.2% in the top ten. V trimming: 9 bases; J trimming: 4 bases; junction bases outside the gene matches: 8. Germline lookup yields CDR1 MNHEY and CDR2 SMNVEV (reference sequence). The CDR3 length is 14 residues. This receptor was taken from an adult with an advanced solid tumor such as melanoma, head and neck, liver or kidney cancer. The chain carries TRBV27 and TRBJ2-2, with 7 bases identical to TRBD1. The specimen comprised CD4+ or CD8+ T cells sorted from blood, sampled in a trial of the OX40 agonist ivuxolimab. CDR3 nucleotide sequence: TGTGCCAGTAAGAGGGGGCAGCGCACCGGGGAGCTGTTTTTT. This codes for CASKRGQRTGELFF.